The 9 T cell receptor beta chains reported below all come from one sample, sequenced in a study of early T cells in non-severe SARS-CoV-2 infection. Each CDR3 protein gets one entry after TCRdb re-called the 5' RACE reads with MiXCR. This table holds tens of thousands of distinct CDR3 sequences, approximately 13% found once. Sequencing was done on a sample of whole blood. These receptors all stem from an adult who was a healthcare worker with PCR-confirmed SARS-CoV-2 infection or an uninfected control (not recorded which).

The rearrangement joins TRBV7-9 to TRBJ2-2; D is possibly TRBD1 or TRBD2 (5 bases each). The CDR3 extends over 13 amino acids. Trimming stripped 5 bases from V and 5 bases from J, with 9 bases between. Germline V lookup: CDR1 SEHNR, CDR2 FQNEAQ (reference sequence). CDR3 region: CASSIRETGELFF. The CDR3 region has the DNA TGTGCCAGCAGCATCAGGGAGACCGGGGAGCTGTTTTTT.

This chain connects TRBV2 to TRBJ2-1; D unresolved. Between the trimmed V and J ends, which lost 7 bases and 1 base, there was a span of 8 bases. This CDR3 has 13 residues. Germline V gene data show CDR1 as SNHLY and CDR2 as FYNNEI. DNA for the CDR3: TGTGCCAGCATTGAGTTTTCCTACAATGAGCAGTTCTTC. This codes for CASIEFSYNEQFF. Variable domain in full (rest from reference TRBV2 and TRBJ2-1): EPEVTQTPSHQVTQMGQEVILRCVPISNHLYFYWYRQILGQKVEFLVSFYNNEISEKSEIFDDQFSVERPDGSNFTLKIRSTKLEDSAMYFCASIEFSYNEQFFGPGTRLTVL.

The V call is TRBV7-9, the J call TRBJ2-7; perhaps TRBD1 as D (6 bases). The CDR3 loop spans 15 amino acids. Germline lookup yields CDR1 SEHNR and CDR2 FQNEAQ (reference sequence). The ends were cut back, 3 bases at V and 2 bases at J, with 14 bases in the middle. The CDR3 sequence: CASSLPTGTTYEQYF. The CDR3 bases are TGTGCCAGCAGCTTGCCAACCGGGACAACCTACGAGCAGTACTTC.

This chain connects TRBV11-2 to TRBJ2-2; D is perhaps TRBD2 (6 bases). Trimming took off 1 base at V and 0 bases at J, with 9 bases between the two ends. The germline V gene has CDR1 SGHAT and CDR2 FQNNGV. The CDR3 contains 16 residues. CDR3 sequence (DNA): TGTGCCAGCAGCTTAGCGGCGGGGACGAACACCGGGGAGCTGTTTTTT. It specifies CASSLAAGTNTGELFF.

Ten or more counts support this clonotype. The CDR3 sequence: CASSQEWGAPGAFF. Written as DNA, the CDR3 is TGTGCCAGCAGCCAAGAATGGGGGGCTCCAGGAGCTTTCTTT. The chain combines TRBV4-2 with TRBJ1-1, with D perhaps TRBD1 (6 bases). CDR3 length equals 14 residues. Germline V gives CDR1 LGHNA, CDR2 YNFKEQ. V lost 0 bases to trimming and J lost 10 bases, with 15 bases between them.

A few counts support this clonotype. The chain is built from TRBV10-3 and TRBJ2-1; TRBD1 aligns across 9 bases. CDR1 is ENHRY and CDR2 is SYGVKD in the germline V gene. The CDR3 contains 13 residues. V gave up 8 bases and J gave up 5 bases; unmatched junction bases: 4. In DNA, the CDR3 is TGTGCCATCCGACAGGGGGGGGACAATGAGCAGTTCTTC. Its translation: CAIRQGGDNEQFF.

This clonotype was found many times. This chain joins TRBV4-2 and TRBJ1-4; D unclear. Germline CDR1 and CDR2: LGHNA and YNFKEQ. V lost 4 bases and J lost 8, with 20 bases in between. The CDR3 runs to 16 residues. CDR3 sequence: CASSPIIATLEEKLFF. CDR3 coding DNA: TGTGCCAGCAGCCCTATAATCGCCACTCTAGAAGAAAAACTGTTTTTT.

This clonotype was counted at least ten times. The CDR3 region is CASGLTYQPQHF. CDR3 nucleotide sequence: TGTGCTAGTGGTCTCACCTATCAGCCCCAGCATTTT. The V and J genes are TRBV12-5 and TRBJ1-5; D gene ambiguous. Per the germline V gene, CDR1 is LGHNT and CDR2 is FRNRAP. Trimming stripped 5 bases from V and 5 bases from J, with 7 bases between. The CDR3 is made up of 12 amino acids.

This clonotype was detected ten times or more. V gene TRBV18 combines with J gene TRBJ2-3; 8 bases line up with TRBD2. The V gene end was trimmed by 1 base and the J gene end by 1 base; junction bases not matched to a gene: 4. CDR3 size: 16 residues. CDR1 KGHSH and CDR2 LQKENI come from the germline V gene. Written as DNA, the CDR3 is TGTGCCAGCTCACCACAAATGACTAGCGGCACAGATACGCAGTATTTT. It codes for CASSPQMTSGTDTQYF.